These 20 T cell receptor beta chains were sequenced from one sample in a study of T cell responses to AZD1222 COVID-19 vaccine. Repertoires were generated with immunoSEQ multiplex PCR, while TCRdb's copy carries only in-frame clones and drops some. The sample lists over 40,000 clones; about four fifths were seen once. The sample in question was peripheral blood, obtained on day 0 of AZD1222 vaccination. The receptors derive from an adult in good health.

The chain is built from TRBV5-5 and TRBJ2-3; no clear D gene. The CDR3 covers 15 residues. Germline CDR1 reads SGHKS; CDR2 reads YYEKEE (reference sequence). The ends were cut back, 0 bases at V and 3 bases at J, with 11 bases in the middle. The CDR3 bases are TGTGCCAGCAGCTTGGACGGCAGTTCGACAGATACGCAGTATTTT. This translates into CASSLDGSSTDTQYF.

The CDR3 spells CASSPSAYRTGELFF. CDR3 nucleotides: TGTGCCAGCAGCCCCTCGGCATACCGCACCGGGGAGCTGTTTTTT. The chain combines TRBV7-2 with TRBJ2-2; D remains unclear. The CDR3 has 15 residues. V was trimmed by 5 bases and J by 4 bases, leaving 14 bases between them. Germline values: CDR1 SGHTA, CDR2 FQGNSA.

The chain uses TRBV5-1 and TRBJ2-1, with 11 bases identical to TRBD2. The CDR3 sequence is 16 residues long. Germline CDR1 and CDR2: SGHRS and YFSETQ. V dropped 4 bases and J dropped 7; count of bases not matched to a gene: 10. The CDR3 region is CASSKQTTSGSNEQFF. CDR3 DNA: TGCGCCAGCAGCAAGCAGACTACTAGCGGGAGTAATGAGCAGTTCTTC.

This rearrangement joins TRBV7-2 to TRBJ1-1; no clear D. Germline V gene lookup returns CDR1 SGHTA and CDR2 FQGNSA. Trimming shortened V by 1 base and J by 10 bases, and 16 bases separated the two germline ends. This CDR3 region has 14 residues. CDR3 nucleotide sequence: TGTGCCAGCAGCTTAGGGCCGTCTTCTGGAGGAGCTTTCTTT. Translation gives CASSLGPSSGGAFF.

The J gene is TRBJ1-2, the V gene TRBV13; D unclear. The germline V gene has CDR1 PRHDT and CDR2 FYEKMQ (reference sequence). The CDR3 runs to 11 residues. V was pared by 5 bases and J by 0 bases, with 1 base between. The CDR3: CASSANYGYTF. The CDR3 DNA reads TGTGCCAGCAGCGCTAACTATGGCTACACCTTC.

The DNA of the CDR3 is TGTGCCAGCAGCCCAGGGGGGCGGGAAGGCAGTGAGCAGTTCTTC. Encoded protein: CASSPGGREGSEQFF. The chain employs TRBV9 and TRBJ2-1; D might be TRBD1 (7 bases). Trimming removed 4 bases at V and 9 bases at J, with 20 bases between. This CDR3 is built from 15 residues. CDR1 and CDR2 from the germline V gene are SGDLS and YYNGEE.

The chain has TRBV30 and TRBJ2-1; 7 positions match TRBD2. The CDR3 is 14 residues long. The trim removed 0 bases at V and 10 bases at J, leaving 9 bases unmatched. Germline assignment: CDR1 GTSNPN and CDR2 SVGIG (reference sequence). This CDR3 reads CAWSVREAGSEQFF. The CDR3 nucleotides are TGTGCCTGGAGTGTCCGGGAGGCCGGTTCGGAGCAGTTCTTC.

The genes are TRBV7-2 and TRBJ2-7; D may be TRBD2 (6 bases). V was shortened by 5 bases and J by 2 bases, with 13 bases between the two germline ends. The CDR3 is 14 residues long. Germline V gives CDR1 SGHTA, CDR2 FQGNSA. The CDR3 loop is CASSILAMTYEQYF. Here the CDR3 DNA reads TGTGCCAGCAGCATCCTAGCGATGACCTACGAGCAGTACTTC.

V and J are TRBV19 and TRBJ1-2; D gene ambiguous. V was pared by 7 bases and J by 4 bases, with 13 bases between. The CDR3 contains 13 residues. Germline V gives CDR1 LNHDA, CDR2 SQIVND (reference sequence). CDR3 residues: CASKGRQIYGYTF. The CDR3 nucleotides are TGTGCCAGTAAAGGGCGTCAAATCTATGGCTACACCTTC. The whole variable domain, remainder taken from reference TRBV19 and TRBJ1-2, is DGGITQSPKYLFRKEGQNVTLSCEQNLNHDAMYWYRQDPGQGLRLIYYSQIVNDFQKGDIAEGYSVSREKKESFPLTVTSAQKNPTAFYLCASKGRQIYGYTFGSGTRLTVV.

This clone was seen a handful of times. V usage is TRBV7-8 and J usage is TRBJ1-2; TRBD1 is a possible D gene (5 bases). This CDR3 has 15 residues. The V and J ends lost 5 bases and 4 bases respectively, with 17 bases between them. Per germline, CDR1 SGHVS and CDR2 FQNEAQ. The CDR3 DNA reads as TGTGCCAGCAGCCTTCAGGGTTTTAGCGGCTATGGCTACACCTTC. It is translated as CASSLQGFSGYGYTF.

The V and J genes are TRBV29-1 and TRBJ1-1, with a tentative D call TRBD1 (6 bases). Trimming removed 7 bases at V and 6 bases at J, with 12 bases between. Germline V gene lookup returns CDR1 SQVTM and CDR2 ANQGSEA. This CDR3 region has 11 residues. The CDR3, as DNA: TGCAGCGGTCACAGGGCCCCTGAAGCTTTCTTT. It translates to CSGHRAPEAFF.

CDR3 residues: CASRANYGYTF. As DNA, the CDR3 is TGTGCCAGTAGAGCTAACTATGGCTACACCTTC. The V call is TRBV19, the J call TRBJ1-2; no firm D call. CDR1 is LNHDA, CDR2 SQIVND, per germline (reference sequence). V was shortened by 6 bases and J by 0 bases, with 2 bases between the two germline ends. This CDR3 comprises 11 residues.

This clone was detected only once. V usage is TRBV3-1 (or the pseudogene TRBV3-2) and J usage is TRBJ2-2, with TRBD2 matching over 7 bases. Germline-derived CDR1 and CDR2 are LGHDT and YNNKEL (reference sequence). V shed 2 bases and J 6 bases; nucleotides not matched to a gene: 3. CDR3 length: 14 residues. The CDR3 loop is CASSQQRGPGELFF. The CDR3 DNA sequence: TGTGCCAGCAGCCAACAGCGGGGTCCCGGGGAGCTGTTTTTT.

The V gene is TRBV28, the J gene TRBJ1-5; D remains unclear. CDR1 and CDR2 (germline): MDHEN, SYDVKM. The CDR3 has 14 amino acids. Trimming removed 5 bases at V and 6 bases at J, with 14 bases between. CDR3 coding DNA: TGTGCCAGCAGTCCCAACCGAGGAGCTCAGCCCCAGCATTTT. It yields the protein CASSPNRGAQPQHF.

This clone occurred once. The chain combines TRBV21-1 with TRBJ2-5; the D call TRBD1 from the table was never checked on the DNA. TRBV21-1 is flagged as a pseudogene. This CDR3 has 15 residues. CDR3: CASSKERTGQETQYF. CDR3 bases: TGTGCCAGCAGCAAAGAGAGGACAGGTCAAGAGACCCAGTACTTC.

The chain carries TRBV4-3 and TRBJ2-2; D is unclear. From germline, CDR1 is LGHNA and CDR2 YSLEER. The CDR3 covers 13 residues. V shed 1 base and J shed 7 bases, with 7 bases lying between them. Here the CDR3 DNA reads TGCGCCAGCAGCCAAGGATACGGCGGGGAGCTGTTTTTT. It yields the protein CASSQGYGGELFF.

The CDR3 nucleotides read TGTGCCAGCTCACGAGAGGGACAGGGGGTATACAATGAGCAGTTCTTC. It encodes CASSREGQGVYNEQFF. The chain recombines TRBV18 with TRBJ2-1; 11 bases match TRBD1. Trimming cost V 4 bases and J 4 bases; bases outside gene matches: 6. CDR3 length: 16 residues. Germline assignment: CDR1 KGHSH and CDR2 LQKENI.

The V gene is TRBV29-1, the J gene TRBJ1-5, with D perhaps matching TRBD1 (5 bases). This CDR3 spans 15 amino acids. V was shortened by 3 bases and J by 0 bases, with 12 bases between the two germline ends. CDR1 and CDR2 (germline): SQVTM, ANQGSEA. Here the CDR3 reads CSVDPGLYSNQPQHF. In DNA form, the CDR3 reads TGCAGCGTTGATCCGGGGCTTTATAGCAATCAGCCCCAGCATTTT.

This clone is a singleton in its sample. The chain combines TRBV19 with TRBJ2-3; 7 bases map to TRBD1. From germline, CDR1 is LNHDA and CDR2 SQIVND (reference sequence). V dropped 7 bases and J dropped 6; count of bases not matched to a gene: 7. CDR3 length: 13 residues. DNA of the CDR3: TGTGCCAGTACCCCGACAGGGTGGGATACGCAGTATTTT. Encoded protein: CASTPTGWDTQYF.

This chain joins TRBV5-1 and TRBJ1-3; D gene unclear. The germline CDR1 and CDR2 sequences are SGHRS and YFSETQ. CDR3 length: 16 amino acids. The ends were cut back, 0 bases at V and 3 bases at J, with 13 bases in the middle. The CDR3 is CASSLAGRKLGNTIYF. CDR3 in DNA: TGCGCCAGCAGCTTGGCCGGGAGAAAGCTTGGAAACACCATATATTTT.